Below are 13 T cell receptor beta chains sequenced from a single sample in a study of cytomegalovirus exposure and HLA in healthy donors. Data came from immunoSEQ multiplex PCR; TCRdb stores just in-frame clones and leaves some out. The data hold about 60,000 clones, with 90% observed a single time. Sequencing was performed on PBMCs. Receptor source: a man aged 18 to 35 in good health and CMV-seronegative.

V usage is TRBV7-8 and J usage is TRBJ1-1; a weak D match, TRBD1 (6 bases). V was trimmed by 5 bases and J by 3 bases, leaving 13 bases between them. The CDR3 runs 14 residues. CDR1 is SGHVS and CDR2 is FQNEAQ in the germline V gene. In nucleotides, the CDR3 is TGTGCCAGCAGCGTTCAGGGGTCGGACACTGAAGCTTTCTTT. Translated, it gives CASSVQGSDTEAFF. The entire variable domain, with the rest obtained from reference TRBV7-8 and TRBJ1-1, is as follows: GAGVSQSPRYKVAKRGQDVALRCDPISGHVSLFWYQQALGQGPEFLTYFQNEAQLDKSGLPSDRFFAERPEGSVSTLKIQRTQQEDSAVYLCASSVQGSDTEAFFGQGTRLTVV.

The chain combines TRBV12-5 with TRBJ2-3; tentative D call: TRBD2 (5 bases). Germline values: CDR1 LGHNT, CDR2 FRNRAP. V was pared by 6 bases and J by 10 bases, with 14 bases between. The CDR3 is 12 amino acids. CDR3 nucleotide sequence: TGTGCTAGTGGCCGAGGGTACGGGGCGCAGTATTTT. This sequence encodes CASGRGYGAQYF.

DNA of the CDR3: TGCGCCAGCAGCCCGGTGGACAATGAGCAGTTCTTC. Its translation is CASSPVDNEQFF. The rearrangement joins TRBV4-1 to TRBJ2-1, with D unclear. Germline V lookup: CDR1 MGHRA, CDR2 YSYEKL. CDR3 size: 12 residues. V lost 4 bases to trimming and J lost 5 bases, with 6 bases between them.

CDR3 sequence (DNA): TGTGCCAGCAGCGCCCATTTAGCGGAGACCTACGAGCAGTACTTC. Its translation: CASSAHLAETYEQYF. The V call is TRBV9, the J call TRBJ2-7, with D perhaps TRBD2 (6 bases). The CDR3 covers 15 residues. Germline-derived CDR1 and CDR2 are SGDLS and YYNGEE. V shed 3 bases and J shed 2 bases, with 15 bases lying between them.

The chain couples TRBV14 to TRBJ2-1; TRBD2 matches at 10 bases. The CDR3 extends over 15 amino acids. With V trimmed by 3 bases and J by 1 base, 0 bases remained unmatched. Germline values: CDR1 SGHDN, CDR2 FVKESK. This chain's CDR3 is CASSQTSGSYNEQFF. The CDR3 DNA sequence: TGTGCCAGCAGCCAGACTAGCGGGTCCTACAATGAGCAGTTCTTC.

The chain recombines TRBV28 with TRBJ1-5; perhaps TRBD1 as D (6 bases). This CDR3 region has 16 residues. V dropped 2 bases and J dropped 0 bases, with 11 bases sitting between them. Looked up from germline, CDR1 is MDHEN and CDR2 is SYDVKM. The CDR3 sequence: CASSLGGAYSNQPQHF. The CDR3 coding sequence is TGTGCCAGCAGTTTAGGGGGCGCGTATAGCAATCAGCCCCAGCATTTT. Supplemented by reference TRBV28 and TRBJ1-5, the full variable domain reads DVKVTQSSRYLVKRTGEKVFLECVQDMDHENMFWYRQDPGLGLRLIYFSYDVKMKEKGDIPEGYSVSREKKERFSLILESASTNQTSMYLCASSLGGAYSNQPQHFGDGTRLSIL.

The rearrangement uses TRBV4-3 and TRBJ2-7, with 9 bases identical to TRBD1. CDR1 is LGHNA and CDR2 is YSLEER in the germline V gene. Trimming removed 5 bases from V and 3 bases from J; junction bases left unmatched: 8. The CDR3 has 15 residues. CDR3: CASSVGRGQGYEQYF. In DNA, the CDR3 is TGCGCCAGCAGCGTAGGGCGGGGACAGGGCTACGAGCAGTACTTC.

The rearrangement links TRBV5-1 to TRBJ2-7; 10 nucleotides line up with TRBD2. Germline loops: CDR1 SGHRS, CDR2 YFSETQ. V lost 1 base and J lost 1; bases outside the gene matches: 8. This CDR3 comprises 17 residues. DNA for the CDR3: TGCGCCAGCAGCTTGCTAACTAGCGGGAAGGGGTCCTACGAGCAGTACTTC. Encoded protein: CASSLLTSGKGSYEQYF.

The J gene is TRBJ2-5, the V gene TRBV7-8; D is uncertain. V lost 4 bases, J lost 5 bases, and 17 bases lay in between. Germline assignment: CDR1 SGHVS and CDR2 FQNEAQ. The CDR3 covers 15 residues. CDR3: CASSYPQYYHETQYF. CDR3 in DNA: TGTGCCAGCAGCTACCCCCAGTACTATCACGAGACCCAGTACTTC. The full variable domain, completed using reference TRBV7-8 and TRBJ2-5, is GAGVSQSPRYKVAKRGQDVALRCDPISGHVSLFWYQQALGQGPEFLTYFQNEAQLDKSGLPSDRFFAERPEGSVSTLKIQRTQQEDSAVYLCASSYPQYYHETQYFGPGTRLLVL.

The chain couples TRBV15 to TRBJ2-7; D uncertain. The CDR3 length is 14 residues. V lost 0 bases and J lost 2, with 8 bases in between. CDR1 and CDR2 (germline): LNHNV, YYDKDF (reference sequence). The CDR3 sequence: CATSRDLAAYEQYF. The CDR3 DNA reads TGTGCCACCAGCAGAGATCTGGCCGCCTACGAGCAGTACTTC.

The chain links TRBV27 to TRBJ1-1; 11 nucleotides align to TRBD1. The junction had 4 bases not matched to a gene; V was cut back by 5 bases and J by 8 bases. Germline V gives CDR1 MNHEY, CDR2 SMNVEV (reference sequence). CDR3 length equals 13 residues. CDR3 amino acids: CASSLRDRGEAFF. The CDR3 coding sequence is TGTGCCAGCAGTCTCCGGGACAGGGGGGAAGCTTTCTTT.

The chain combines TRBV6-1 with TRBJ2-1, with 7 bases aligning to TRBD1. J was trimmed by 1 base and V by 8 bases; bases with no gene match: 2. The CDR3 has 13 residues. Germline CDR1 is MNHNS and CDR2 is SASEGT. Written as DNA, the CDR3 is TGTGCCAGCGACAGGGATTCCTACAATGAGCAGTTCTTC. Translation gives CASDRDSYNEQFF.

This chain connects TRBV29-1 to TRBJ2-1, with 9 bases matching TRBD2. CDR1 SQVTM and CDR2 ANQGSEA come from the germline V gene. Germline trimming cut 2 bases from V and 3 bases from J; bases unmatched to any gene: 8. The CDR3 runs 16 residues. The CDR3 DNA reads TGCAGCGTTGAAAGCCCTAAGCGGGAGGTCTACAATGAGCAGTTCTTC. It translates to CSVESPKREVYNEQFF.